Shown below are 17 T cell receptor beta chains from a single sample sequenced in a study of T cells after yellow fever vaccination. Each CDR3 protein gets one entry after TCRdb re-called the 5' RACE reads with MiXCR. The sample lists around 72,000 distinct CDR3 sequences; around 7% were seen once. The sample in question was CD8+ T cells sorted from PBMCs, obtained 10 to 11 days after the first yellow fever vaccination. The receptors derive from a man younger than 35 who received the YFV17D yellow fever vaccine.

This clonotype was counted many times. The chain combines TRBV4-1 with TRBJ2-1; 7 bases map to TRBD1. The CDR3 length is 14 residues. The junction had 6 bases not matched to a gene; V was cut back by 6 bases and J by 4 bases. CDR1 is MGHRA and CDR2 is YSYEKL in the germline V gene. The CDR3 loop reads CASSPGQSYNEQFF. CDR3 nucleotides: TGCGCCAGCAGTCCGGGACAGAGTTACAATGAGCAGTTCTTC.

V gene TRBV14 combines with J gene TRBJ2-1; no reliable D call. Looked up from germline, CDR1 is SGHDN and CDR2 is FVKESK. The CDR3 length is 16 residues. V gave up 4 bases and J gave up 2 bases, with 15 bases separating them. CDR3 residues: CASSLLVGTAYNEQFF. CDR3 sequence (DNA): TGTGCCAGCAGCCTCTTAGTAGGAACAGCCTACAATGAGCAGTTCTTC.

In this sample, this clonotype turned up many times. V gene TRBV7-9 combines with J gene TRBJ2-5, with D maybe TRBD1 (5 bases). There are 13 residues in the CDR3. Germline V gives CDR1 SEHNR, CDR2 FQNEAQ (reference sequence). V gave up 8 bases and J gave up 3 bases, with 13 bases separating them. This CDR3 is CASFGAGEETQYF. The CDR3 coding sequence is TGTGCCAGCTTTGGGGCAGGAGAAGAGACCCAGTACTTC.

Only a few counts were recorded for this clonotype. The V and J genes are TRBV19 and TRBJ2-3; 7 nucleotides agree with TRBD2. The CDR3 sequence is 15 residues long. CDR1 is LNHDA and CDR2 is SQIVND in the germline V gene (reference sequence). After removal of 5 bases from V and 0 bases from J, the junction contained 5 bases not matched to a gene. The CDR3 is CASSGTITSTDTQYF. The DNA of the CDR3 is TGTGCCAGTAGTGGGACTATTACTAGCACAGATACGCAGTATTTT.

Worth noting for this clonotype: A much larger clone lies one base from this, so it may be a read error. The gene calls are TRBV13 and TRBJ1-1; no reliable D call. This CDR3 spans 13 amino acids. Germline V gene lookup returns CDR1 PRHDT and CDR2 FYEKMQ (reference sequence). V was cut by 2 bases and J by 4 bases, with 8 bases left in between. DNA for the CDR3: TGTGCCAGCAGCTTAAAGGGAAGCACTGAAGCTTTCTTT. It yields the protein CASSLKGSTEAFF.

This clonotype was picked up a small number of times. The chain joins TRBV5-1 to TRBJ2-1; TRBD1 might be the D (6 bases). Trimming took 2 bases from V and 2 from J, leaving 8 bases between them. Germline CDR1 reads SGHRS; CDR2 reads YFSETQ. The CDR3 totals 14 residues. CDR3 loop: CASSLRDTYNEQFF. DNA for the CDR3: TGCGCCAGCAGCTTAAGGGACACCTACAATGAGCAGTTCTTC.

This clonotype was seen at least ten times. V usage is TRBV5-1 and J usage is TRBJ2-7; D is uncertain. V was cut by 0 bases and J by 4 bases, with 14 bases left in between. The germline CDR1 and CDR2 sequences are SGHRS and YFSETQ. This CDR3 comprises 15 residues. The CDR3 is CASSLAYNGRYEQYF. The CDR3 region has the DNA TGCGCCAGCAGCTTGGCATACAACGGAAGGTACGAGCAGTACTTC.

The table lists this clonotype with many counts. CDR3 protein: CASSVGTGVSSYNEQFF. The CDR3 DNA is TGTGCCAGCAGCGTGGGGACAGGGGTCAGCTCCTACAATGAGCAGTTCTTC. The chain carries TRBV9 and TRBJ2-1; 10 bases line up with TRBD1. V trimming: 2 bases; J trimming: 0 bases; junction bases outside the gene matches: 5. This CDR3 spans 17 amino acids. Per the germline V gene, CDR1 is SGDLS and CDR2 is YYNGEE.

This clonotype was detected ten times or more. The rearrangement joins TRBV7-8 to TRBJ1-5; unclear D gene. This CDR3 contains 14 residues. The ends were cut back, 1 base at V and 3 bases at J, with 7 bases in the middle. CDR1 is SGHVS and CDR2 is FQNEAQ in the germline V gene. The CDR3 here is CASSLGVVNQPQHF. The DNA of the CDR3 is TGTGCCAGCAGCTTAGGTGTCGTCAATCAGCCCCAGCATTTT.

This clonotype was seen many times. V is TRBV24-1 and J is TRBJ2-1; 9 nucleotides match TRBD1. The germline V gene has CDR1 KGHDR and CDR2 SFDVKD. This CDR3 has 15 residues. Trimming at V came to 3 bases and at J to 7 bases, leaving 6 bases not matched to a gene. This CDR3 reads CATSDVQGAGNEQFF. In DNA form, the CDR3 reads TGTGCCACCAGTGATGTACAGGGGGCCGGGAATGAGCAGTTCTTC.

This clonotype was counted many times. The chain employs TRBV12-3 or TRBV12-4 and TRBJ2-1; 8 positions agree with TRBD2. V shed 2 bases and J 6 bases; nucleotides not matched to a gene: 3. The CDR3 totals 14 residues. CDR3 loop: CASSLLSGVNEQFF. CDR3 in DNA: TGTGCCAGCAGTTTACTTAGCGGGGTCAATGAGCAGTTCTTC.

Concerning this clonotype itself: A read error is likely, as this CDR3 ends without the conserved phenylalanine or tryptophan. The DNA is left out, because the CDR3 cannot be placed on it with certainty; the CDR3 is given as TCRdb lists it. The chain combines TRBV19 with TRBJ2-3. The length of the CDR3 is 9 amino acids, counting both ends. Germline values: CDR1 LNHDA, CDR2 SQIVND (reference sequence). The CDR3: CASNGSKFL.

This clonotype has ten or more counts. V gene TRBV29-1 combines with J gene TRBJ2-1, with D tentatively TRBD2 (5 bases). CDR1 is SQVTM and CDR2 is ANQGSEA in the germline V gene. This CDR3 contains 17 residues. The V end was cut by 0 bases, the J end by 4 bases, with 19 bases between. CDR3 amino acids: CSVEDPVESGSYNEQFF. The CDR3 DNA sequence: TGCAGCGTTGAAGACCCCGTGGAATCGGGGTCTTACAATGAGCAGTTCTTC.

In this sample, this clonotype turned up many times. The chain combines TRBV20-1 with TRBJ1-5; 9 bases match TRBD1. Trimming cost V 0 bases and J 10 bases; bases outside gene matches: 13. CDR3 length: 16 residues. Looked up from germline, CDR1 is DFQATT and CDR2 is SNEGSKA (reference sequence). CDR3 region: CSAREGRGQGRQPQHF. CDR3 nucleotide sequence: TGCAGTGCTAGAGAGGGCAGGGGACAGGGAAGGCAACCCCAGCATTTT.

This clonotype was seen a handful of times. J is TRBJ2-7 and V is TRBV18; perhaps TRBD2 as D (6 bases). This CDR3 has 14 amino acids. Trimming took off 5 bases at V and 6 bases at J, with 17 bases between the two ends. The germline CDR1 and CDR2 sequences are KGHSH and LQKENI. CDR3 amino acids: CASSSGTEWPEQYF. The DNA for the CDR3 is TGTGCCAGCTCATCAGGGACTGAATGGCCCGAGCAGTACTTC.

This clonotype was detected only a few times. This rearrangement joins TRBV3-1 to TRBJ2-7, with D possibly matching TRBD2 (6 bases). V was trimmed by 6 bases and J by 3 bases, leaving 18 bases between them. Germline V gene lookup returns CDR1 LGHDT and CDR2 YNNKEL (reference sequence). This CDR3 region has 15 residues. The CDR3 DNA is TGTGCCAGCAGTCCCGGGGCGGGGCCCTTCTACGAGCAGTACGTC. Encoded protein: CASSPGAGPFYEQYV.

In its sample, this clonotype was seen many times. The rearrangement links TRBV6-5 to TRBJ2-1; 14 nucleotides match TRBD2. V dropped 6 bases and J dropped 7; count of bases not matched to a gene: 5. This CDR3 has 15 residues. CDR1 MNHEY and CDR2 SVGAGI come from the germline V gene. The CDR3 bases are TGTGCCAGCAGACGAGGACTAGCGGGAGGAAATGAGCAGTTCTTC. Translating gives CASRRGLAGGNEQFF.